These 27 T cell receptor beta chains originate from one sample sequenced in a study of cytomegalovirus exposure and HLA in healthy donors. Sequencing was performed with immunoSEQ multiplex PCR; in TCRdb, only in-frame clones are kept and a portion is missing. The sample consists of under 250,000 clones, under 95% of them appearing once. Sequenced: PBMCs. The source of these receptors is a woman aged 18 to 35 in good health and CMV-seronegative.

The chain carries TRBV5-1 and TRBJ1-1; TRBD1 might be the D (5 bases). The V end lost 0 bases, the J end lost 3 bases, and 12 bases lay between the germline ends. The germline V gene has CDR1 SGHRS and CDR2 YFSETQ. The CDR3 loop spans 15 amino acids. CDR3 DNA sequence: TGCGCCAGCAGCTTGGCCGGTGGGGGGTACACTGAAGCTTTCTTT. It translates to CASSLAGGGYTEAFF.

The chain couples TRBV11-3 to TRBJ2-5, with D possibly being TRBD2 (5 bases). Germline CDR1 and CDR2: SGHNT and YENEEA. V was pared by 0 bases and J by 5 bases, with 13 bases between. This CDR3 comprises 15 residues. As DNA, the CDR3 is TGTGCCAGCAGCTTAGATCGAATACTAGGGGAGACCCAGTACTTC. The encoded protein is CASSLDRILGETQYF.

The chain couples TRBV6-6 to TRBJ1-3; the match to TRBD1 covers 7 bases. From germline, CDR1 is MNHNY and CDR2 SVGAGI (reference sequence). V was pared by 5 bases and J by 8 bases, with 9 bases of the junction left unmatched. This CDR3 region has 14 residues. The CDR3 DNA follows: TGTGCCAGCAGTCCCCAAGGGGGCCGAGACACCATATATTTT. Its translation is CASSPQGGRDTIYF.

J is TRBJ1-6 and V is TRBV6-6; no clear D. V was cut by 6 bases and J by 5 bases, with 14 bases left in between. Germline V gene lookup returns CDR1 MNHNY and CDR2 SVGAGI (reference sequence). The CDR3 contains 15 residues. CDR3 coding DNA: TGTGCCAGCAGGCCACCCCGGGAGAATAATTCACCCCTCCACTTT. The encoded protein is CASRPPRENNSPLHF.

The chain uses TRBV7-9 and TRBJ1-2, with 7 bases lining up with TRBD1. This CDR3 has 14 residues. Germline trimming cut 1 base from V and 4 bases from J; bases unmatched to any gene: 3. Germline V lookup: CDR1 SEHNR, CDR2 FQNEAQ (reference sequence). The CDR3 loop reads CASSLGGQVYGYTF. The CDR3, as DNA: TGTGCCAGCAGCTTAGGAGGACAGGTCTATGGCTACACCTTC.

This clone was detected once. V usage is TRBV28 and J usage is TRBJ2-1; 9 bases align to TRBD2. V shed 8 bases, J shed 9 bases, and the junction held 14 bases outside the gene matches. Germline V CDR1 and CDR2: MDHEN, SYDVKM. The CDR3 loop spans 15 amino acids. The CDR3 nucleotides are TGTGCCAGCTGGGGACCGCGGGAGGGCCGGAGTGAGCAGTTCTTC. Its protein product is CASWGPREGRSEQFF.

The chain recombines TRBV27 with TRBJ2-6, with D maybe TRBD2 (7 bases). Germline loops: CDR1 MNHEY, CDR2 SMNVEV (reference sequence). V lost 2 bases and J lost 11, with 13 bases in between. The CDR3 contains 14 residues. CDR3 sequence: CASSLMGGGDVLTF. The DNA of the CDR3 is TGTGCCAGCAGTTTAATGGGAGGGGGGGACGTCCTGACTTTC.

The chain joins TRBV28 to TRBJ2-7; D may be TRBD2 (5 bases). Trimming left V 6 bases short and J 0 bases short, with 15 bases between. The CDR3 is made up of 15 amino acids. Germline V lookup: CDR1 MDHEN, CDR2 SYDVKM. In nucleotides, the CDR3 is TGTGCCAGCAGCCTAGGACTGACGGACTCCTACGAGCAGTACTTC. Its protein is CASSLGLTDSYEQYF. The variable domain in full, with the rest retrieved from reference TRBV28 and TRBJ2-7, is DVKVTQSSRYLVKRTGEKVFLECVQDMDHENMFWYRQDPGLGLRLIYFSYDVKMKEKGDIPEGYSVSREKKERFSLILESASTNQTSMYLCASSLGLTDSYEQYFGPGTRLTVT.

The chain links TRBV7-9 to TRBJ1-5; 9 positions agree with TRBD1. Trimming cost V 1 base and J 1 base; bases outside gene matches: 8. This CDR3 spans 18 amino acids. Germline V CDR1 and CDR2: SEHNR, FQNEAQ (reference sequence). The CDR3 DNA sequence: TGTGCCAGCAGCTTAGAGGACAGGGGAGTGACAAGCAATCAGCCCCAGCATTTT. Translation gives CASSLEDRGVTSNQPQHF. Full variable domain (outside the CDR3, taken from reference TRBV7-9 and TRBJ1-5): DTGVSQNPRHKITKRGQNVTFRCDPISEHNRLYWYRQTLGQGPEFLTYFQNEAQLEKSRLLSDRFSAERPKGSFSTLEIQRTEQGDSAMYLCASSLEDRGVTSNQPQHFGDGTRLSIL.

CDR3 residues: CASSWAGSDTQYF. DNA of the CDR3: TGCGCCAGCAGCTGGGCGGGTTCCGATACGCAGTATTTT. The chain employs TRBV5-1 and TRBJ2-3, with D tentatively TRBD2 (5 bases). CDR3 length: 13 residues. The V gene lost 3 bases and the J gene lost 6 bases, with 11 bases spanning the gap. Germline V gene sequence: CDR1 SGHRS, CDR2 YFSETQ.

The table lists this clone with a few counts. This chain uses TRBV25-1 with TRBJ2-1; D gene ambiguous. The V end was cut by 3 bases, the J end by 5 bases, with 8 bases between. The CDR3 extends over 13 amino acids. Germline CDR1 MGHDK, CDR2 SYGVNS. CDR3 DNA sequence: TGTGCCAGCAGTGAGCGGCCCCACAATGAGCAGTTCTTC. Amino acid sequence: CASSERPHNEQFF.

Here the CDR3 reads CAWSVGQGEDEQYF. The CDR3, as DNA: TGTGCCTGGAGTGTAGGGCAGGGGGAAGACGAGCAGTACTTC. V and J are TRBV30 and TRBJ2-7, with 7 bases that match TRBD1. V shed 0 bases and J 5 bases; nucleotides not matched to a gene: 7. This CDR3 has 14 amino acids. Germline V gene data show CDR1 as GTSNPN and CDR2 as SVGIG (reference sequence). The full variable domain, in which reference TRBV30 and TRBJ2-7 provide the parts outside the CDR3, is SQTIHQWPATLVQPVGSPLSLECTVEGTSNPNLYWYRQAAGRGLQLLFYSVGIGQISSEVPQNLSASRPQDRQFILSSKKLLLSDSGFYLCAWSVGQGEDEQYFGPGTRLTVT.

The chain links TRBV9 to TRBJ2-1, with D possibly TRBD1 on 5 matching bases. V lost 1 base, J lost 7 bases, and 12 bases lay in between. Germline-derived CDR1 and CDR2 are SGDLS and YYNGEE. CDR3 length: 14 residues. This chain's CDR3 is CASSVSNQGNEQFF. The DNA for the CDR3 is TGTGCCAGCAGCGTATCTAACCAGGGTAATGAGCAGTTCTTC.

The chain couples TRBV29-1 to TRBJ2-7, with 8 bases that match TRBD1. Germline V gene sequence: CDR1 SQVTM, CDR2 ANQGSEA. CDR3 length: 13 amino acids. V lost 7 bases and J lost 2; bases outside the gene matches: 7. CDR3 in amino acids: CSAGGQEAYEQYF. Written as DNA, the CDR3 is TGCAGCGCTGGGGGACAGGAGGCCTACGAGCAGTACTTC.

V gene TRBV6-1 combines with J gene TRBJ2-7, with D possibly being TRBD1 (5 bases). The CDR3 has 14 residues. In germline, CDR1 is MNHNS, CDR2 SASEGT. With 7 bases removed from V and 0 bases from J, the gap between germline ends came to 13 bases. This chain's CDR3 is CASKTGDSSYEQYF. The CDR3 DNA reads as TGTGCCAGCAAGACGGGTGACAGCTCCTACGAGCAGTACTTC.

The rearrangement joins TRBV5-1 to TRBJ1-1, with 7 bases fitting TRBD1. V dropped 2 bases and J dropped 7; count of bases not matched to a gene: 14. CDR3 size: 16 residues. Looked up from germline, CDR1 is SGHRS and CDR2 is YFSETQ. CDR3 residues: CASSLEDRRGPDEAFF. CDR3 sequence (DNA): TGCGCCAGCAGCTTAGAGGACAGGAGAGGCCCCGATGAAGCTTTCTTT.

This clone was picked up one time. The chain joins TRBV10-3 to TRBJ1-2; no clear D gene. Germline lookup yields CDR1 ENHRY and CDR2 SYGVKD. V was cut by 10 bases and J by 0 bases, with 21 bases left in between. The CDR3 totals 16 residues. Here the CDR3 reads CATGTPNFRTNYGYTF. The CDR3 region has the DNA TGTGCCACCGGAACGCCGAACTTCAGGACTAACTATGGCTACACCTTC.

The rearrangement joins TRBV5-8 to TRBJ1-2; a weak D match, TRBD1 (5 bases). Looked up from germline, CDR1 is SGHTS and CDR2 is YDEGEE. The CDR3 has 13 residues. V shed 0 bases and J shed 6 bases, with 9 bases lying between them. The CDR3 DNA is TGTGCCAGCAGCTTGGTAGGGGTCGATGGCTACACCTTC. It specifies CASSLVGVDGYTF. Supplemented by reference TRBV5-8 and TRBJ1-2, the full variable domain reads EAGVTQSPTHLIKTRGQQATLRCSPISGHTSVYWYQQALGLGLQFLLWYDEGEERNRGNFPPRFSGRQFPNYSSELNVNALELEDSALYLCASSLVGVDGYTFGSGTRLTVV.

This clone was observed a single time. This chain uses TRBV6-1 with TRBJ2-7; maybe TRBD1 (5 bases). CDR3 size: 13 residues. CDR1 MNHNS and CDR2 SASEGT come from the germline V gene. Trimming pared 6 bases from V and 1 base from J, leaving 10 bases between. CDR3 amino acids: CASSWAGSYEQYF. CDR3 nucleotide sequence: TGTGCCAGCAGCTGGGCAGGGTCCTACGAGCAGTACTTC.

The V and J genes are TRBV29-1 and TRBJ1-2, with 12 positions matching TRBD1. The V and J ends lost 3 bases and 8 bases, in that order; junction bases with no gene match: 10. The germline V gene encodes CDR1 SQVTM and CDR2 ANQGSEA. CDR3 length equals 15 residues. CDR3 DNA sequence: TGCAGCGTTGACCCCACGGGACAGGGGGCGGGAGGCTACACCTTC. Its translation: CSVDPTGQGAGGYTF.

The V and J genes are TRBV6-5 and TRBJ2-5; D gene ambiguous. The CDR3 loop spans 14 amino acids. Germline CDR1 MNHEY, CDR2 SVGAGI. The V end was cut by 7 bases, the J end by 1 base, with 13 bases between. The CDR3 DNA follows: TGTGCCAGCACCCTCTCAGCGACCCAAGAGACCCAGTACTTC. It yields the protein CASTLSATQETQYF.

V and J are TRBV7-8 and TRBJ2-2, with a possible D match to TRBD2 (6 bases). The CDR3 is made up of 16 amino acids. V shed 2 bases and J shed 6 bases, with 16 bases lying between them. Germline CDR1 SGHVS, CDR2 FQNEAQ. The CDR3, as DNA: TGTGCCAGCAGCTTATTGGGGGGAAATTTCGCCGGGGAGCTGTTTTTT. It is translated as CASSLLGGNFAGELFF.

J is TRBJ1-1 and V is TRBV6-1, with TRBD1 as a possible D gene (5 bases). The CDR3 spans 13 residues. Trimming took 2 bases from V and 11 from J, leaving 15 bases between them. Germline V CDR1 and CDR2: MNHNS, SASEGT. The CDR3 sequence: CASSERGGSGAFF. The CDR3 bases are TGTGCCAGCAGTGAAAGGGGTGGGAGCGGGGCTTTCTTT.

V and J are TRBV5-4 and TRBJ1-1, with D unclear. Trimming took 0 bases from V and 5 from J, leaving 17 bases between them. This CDR3 spans 16 amino acids. CDR1 SGHNT and CDR2 YYREEE come from the germline V gene (reference sequence). DNA of the CDR3: TGTGCCAGCAGCTTGGGGGGAGTGGGGTTTCGAACTGAAGCTTTCTTT. Translation gives CASSLGGVGFRTEAFF. The complete variable domain, with remaining parts taken from reference TRBV5-4 and TRBJ1-1, reads ETGVTQSPTHLIKTRGQQVTLRCSSQSGHNTVSWYQQALGQGPQFIFQYYREEENGRGNFPPRFSGLQFPNYSSELNVNALELDDSALYLCASSLGGVGFRTEAFFGQGTRLTVV.

The chain joins TRBV29-1 to TRBJ2-3; tentatively, D is TRBD2 (5 bases). The CDR3 has 15 residues. Germline CDR1 reads SQVTM; CDR2 reads ANQGSEA. Trimming left V 5 bases short and J 0 bases short, with 15 bases between. CDR3 nucleotides: TGCAGCGTTAACCCCGGGATGACTAGCACAGATACGCAGTATTTT. This translates into CSVNPGMTSTDTQYF.

V is TRBV30 and J is TRBJ1-2; no clear D gene. CDR3 length equals 15 residues. Per the germline V gene, CDR1 is GTSNPN and CDR2 is SVGIG (reference sequence). V lost 0 bases, J lost 8 bases, and 19 bases lay in between. The CDR3: CAWSVLPSSPGGYTF. As DNA, the CDR3 is TGTGCCTGGAGTGTACTCCCAAGCAGCCCAGGAGGCTACACCTTC. The whole variable domain, remainder taken from reference TRBV30 and TRBJ1-2, is SQTIHQWPATLVQPVGSPLSLECTVEGTSNPNLYWYRQAAGRGLQLLFYSVGIGQISSEVPQNLSASRPQDRQFILSSKKLLLSDSGFYLCAWSVLPSSPGGYTFGSGTRLTVV.

The chain uses TRBV27 and TRBJ2-1; no reliable D call. V dropped 8 bases and J dropped 6 bases, with 8 bases sitting between them. From germline, CDR1 is MNHEY and CDR2 SMNVEV (reference sequence). CDR3 length equals 11 residues. CDR3 sequence: CASDNGNEQFF. DNA of the CDR3: TGTGCCAGCGATAACGGCAATGAGCAGTTCTTC.